These 26 T cell receptor beta chains were all obtained from the same sample, sequenced in a study of cytomegalovirus exposure and HLA in healthy donors. The primer mix had 60 Vbeta and 13 Jbeta primers. Produced via immunoSEQ multiplex PCR; TCRdb's table is partial and in-frame only. The table lists 200,000 or so clones, 80% to 85% of them singletons. The sequenced material came from PBMCs. The receptors were sampled from a woman aged 45 to 65 in good health and CMV-seropositive.

The chain combines TRBV6-5 with TRBJ1-6, with D maybe TRBD1 (6 bases). Germline CDR1 MNHEY, CDR2 SVGAGI. This CDR3 contains 15 residues. V gave up 0 bases and J gave up 7 bases, with 10 bases separating them. The CDR3 DNA follows: TGTGCCAGCAGTTACTCGACAGGCCGAAATTCACCCCTCCACTTT. It codes for CASSYSTGRNSPLHF.

The chain couples TRBV18 to TRBJ2-5, with D possibly TRBD2 on 6 matching bases. Germline-derived CDR1 and CDR2 are KGHSH and LQKENI. The CDR3 is 14 residues long. Trimming removed 3 bases at V and 2 bases at J, with 10 bases between. The CDR3 loop reads CASSPLTRQETQYF. The DNA for the CDR3 is TGTGCCAGCTCACCTCTGACTAGGCAAGAGACCCAGTACTTC.

The rearrangement uses TRBV6-5 and TRBJ2-5; 8 bases are shared with TRBD1. V gave up 7 bases and J gave up 3 bases; unmatched junction bases: 10. The CDR3 contains 15 residues. Germline loops: CDR1 MNHEY, CDR2 SVGAGI. The CDR3 coding sequence is TGTGCCAGCACCTCAGGACAGGGATACAAAGAGACCCAGTACTTC. Translation gives CASTSGQGYKETQYF.

The chain recombines TRBV27 with TRBJ1-4; D might be TRBD1 (6 bases). In germline, CDR1 is MNHEY, CDR2 SMNVEV (reference sequence). There are 15 residues in the CDR3. Trimming took 10 bases from V and 4 from J, leaving 19 bases between them. CDR3 in DNA: TGTGCCACCCGAAGAAGACAGGCCCTTAATGAAAAACTGTTTTTT. It codes for CATRRRQALNEKLFF.

The V and J genes are TRBV6-1 and TRBJ2-5; D possibly corresponds to TRBD1 (5 bases). The CDR3 is 13 amino acids. Germline-derived CDR1 and CDR2 are MNHNS and SASEGT. Here the CDR3 reads CAGVGYPRETQYF. The CDR3, as DNA: TGTGCAGGGGTTGGCTACCCCCGGGAGACCCAGTACTTC.

The V and J genes are TRBV28 and TRBJ2-7; D is possibly TRBD1 (6 bases). This CDR3 has 14 residues. Germline assignment: CDR1 MDHEN and CDR2 SYDVKM. The V end was cut by 8 bases, the J end by 4 bases, with 18 bases between. CDR3 region: CASRKATGPYEQYF. DNA for the CDR3: TGTGCCAGCCGGAAGGCGACAGGACCATACGAGCAGTACTTC.

V is TRBV5-1 and J is TRBJ2-5, with 7 bases identical to TRBD2. This CDR3 has 14 amino acids. Trimming cost V 4 bases and J 4 bases; bases outside gene matches: 7. From germline, CDR1 is SGHRS and CDR2 YFSETQ. CDR3 region: CASSADRGVETQYF. The CDR3 DNA follows: TGCGCCAGCAGCGCCGATCGGGGGGTAGAGACCCAGTACTTC.

The J gene is TRBJ2-3, the V gene TRBV6-1; 8 nucleotides agree with TRBD2. The junction had 10 bases not matched to a gene; V was cut back by 4 bases and J by 4 bases. This CDR3 contains 16 residues. Germline values: CDR1 MNHNS, CDR2 SASEGT. The CDR3: CASSALAGRGPDTQYF. CDR3 in DNA: TGTGCCAGCAGTGCTTTAGCGGGGCGGGGTCCAGATACGCAGTATTTT.

The chain joins TRBV4-3 to TRBJ2-5, with D uncertain. The CDR3 runs 13 residues. Per the germline V gene, CDR1 is LGHNA and CDR2 is YSLEER. Deletions cut 0 bases from V and 4 bases from J, with 6 bases between. The CDR3 DNA sequence: TGCGCCAGCAGCCAAGACGGTCTAGAGACCCAGTACTTC. It translates to CASSQDGLETQYF.

This clone was seen only a few times. The V call is TRBV21-1, the J call TRBJ2-7; TRBD1, the D gene given by the table, was not confirmed from the DNA. TRBV21-1 is termed a pseudogene. CDR3 length equals 15 residues. CDR3 DNA: TGTGCCAGCAGCATCCGGGACAGGGGAGACTACGAGCAGTACTTC. Its translation is CASSIRDRGDYEQYF.

This clone was seen only once. The gene calls are TRBV19 and TRBJ2-5; D is perhaps TRBD1 (7 bases). Germline CDR1 LNHDA, CDR2 SQIVND (reference sequence). CDR3 size: 17 residues. V dropped 6 bases and J dropped 2 bases, with 22 bases sitting between them. For the CDR3, the DNA is TGTGCCAGTAGAAGGGCTTCCAGGGGGGCACTTCAAGAGACCCAGTACTTC. This codes for CASRRASRGALQETQYF.

V and J are TRBV27 and TRBJ1-6, with D unclear. The CDR3 is 14 residues long. Deletions cut 7 bases from V and 5 bases from J, with 12 bases between. From germline, CDR1 is MNHEY and CDR2 SMNVEV (reference sequence). The CDR3 nucleotides read TGTGCCAGCACCCTCCAGCGAGATAATTCACCCCTCCACTTT. Its translation: CASTLQRDNSPLHF.

V is TRBV9 and J is TRBJ2-1; 10 bases fit TRBD2. Per the germline V gene, CDR1 is SGDLS and CDR2 is YYNGEE. Trimming took 1 base from V and 4 from J; bases not matched to a gene: 5. This CDR3 contains 16 residues. CDR3 protein: CASSVLAGGPYNEQFF. The DNA of the CDR3 is TGTGCCAGCAGCGTATTAGCGGGGGGACCGTACAATGAGCAGTTCTTC. Supplemented by reference TRBV9 and TRBJ2-1, the full variable domain reads DSGVTQTPKHLITATGQRVTLRCSPRSGDLSVYWYQQSLDQGLQFLIQYYNGEERAKGNILERFSAQQFPDLHSELNLSSLELGDSALYFCASSVLAGGPYNEQFFGPGTRLTVL.

This chain joins TRBV11-3 and TRBJ2-1; 9 bases align to TRBD1. The CDR3 sequence is 13 residues long. V lost 8 bases and J lost 7; bases outside the gene matches: 6. Germline-derived CDR1 and CDR2 are SGHNT and YENEEA. The DNA of the CDR3 is TGTGCCAGCTCTGGACAGGGGAGGAATGAGCAGTTCTTC. Residues: CASSGQGRNEQFF.

The chain links TRBV6-5 to TRBJ2-1; D call uncertain. Germline CDR1 is MNHEY and CDR2 is SVGAGI. Trimming removed 5 bases at V and 3 bases at J, with 14 bases between. CDR3 size: 15 residues. The chain's CDR3 is CASSPPRHDYNEQFF. The CDR3 DNA sequence: TGTGCCAGCAGTCCCCCGCGGCATGACTACAATGAGCAGTTCTTC.

V usage is TRBV19 and J usage is TRBJ2-7; weak D call: TRBD1 (6 bases). This CDR3 spans 16 amino acids. Trimming cost V 5 bases and J 2 bases, with 19 bases left between them. Germline V gives CDR1 LNHDA, CDR2 SQIVND (reference sequence). For the CDR3, the DNA is TGTGCCAGTAGTGAACAGGGTGCCGCAGCACCCTACGAGCAGTACTTC. Its translation: CASSEQGAAAPYEQYF.

This sequence joins TRBV23-1 and TRBJ1-2, with D hard to call. TRBV23-1 is known as an ORF, though its function is uncertain. The length of the CDR3 is 14 residues. The ends were cut back, 6 bases at V and 2 bases at J, with 13 bases in the middle. The DNA of the CDR3 is TGCGCCAGCAGACCTGACCGGGGAAACTATGGCTACACCTTC. Amino acids: CASRPDRGNYGYTF.

The rearrangement uses TRBV7-6 and TRBJ2-2, with 8 bases identical to TRBD1. V dropped 3 bases and J dropped 6; count of bases not matched to a gene: 3. This CDR3 spans 14 amino acids. In germline, CDR1 is SGHVS, CDR2 FNYEAQ. DNA of the CDR3: TGTGCCAGCAGCTTGCAGGGGGCGGCCGGGGAGCTGTTTTTT. Amino acids: CASSLQGAAGELFF.

This chain links TRBV19 with TRBJ2-6; TRBD2 might be the D (6 bases). The V gene lost 7 bases and the J gene lost 4 bases, with 20 bases spanning the gap. The germline CDR1 and CDR2 sequences are LNHDA and SQIVND (reference sequence). The CDR3 length is 17 residues. The CDR3 here is CASKDSGRLGGANVLTF. The DNA of the CDR3 is TGTGCCAGTAAGGATAGCGGCCGCCTGGGAGGGGCCAACGTCCTGACTTTC.

This chain links TRBV10-3 with TRBJ1-5; 8 bases are a match to TRBD1. CDR1 is ENHRY and CDR2 is SYGVKD in the germline V gene. J lost 4 bases, V lost 10 bases, and 6 bases had no gene match. The CDR3 extends over 13 amino acids. CDR3 in amino acids: CATGQEANQPQHF. The CDR3, as DNA: TGTGCCACGGGACAGGAAGCTAATCAGCCCCAGCATTTT.

V is TRBV19 and J is TRBJ1-5; no definite D call. Germline-derived CDR1 and CDR2 are LNHDA and SQIVND (reference sequence). The CDR3 is 15 amino acids. V lost 3 bases and J lost 4, with 13 bases in between. The CDR3 sequence is CASSIERRENQPQHF. Written as DNA, the CDR3 is TGTGCCAGTAGTATCGAGAGGAGGGAAAATCAGCCCCAGCATTTT.

The CDR3 DNA is TGTGCCAGCAGCTTAGGACACCCCACAGATACGCAGTATTTT. Protein sequence: CASSLGHPTDTQYF. The rearrangement uses TRBV7-9 and TRBJ2-3, with no clear D. There are 14 residues in the CDR3. Germline CDR1 and CDR2: SEHNR and FQNEAQ (reference sequence). The germline V and J ends were trimmed by 1 base and 2 bases, with 7 bases remaining between them.

The V and J genes are TRBV27 and TRBJ2-7, with 7 bases lining up with TRBD1. J was trimmed by 3 bases and V by 5 bases; bases with no gene match: 7. This CDR3 comprises 14 residues. Germline V CDR1 and CDR2: MNHEY, SMNVEV (reference sequence). The CDR3 DNA follows: TGTGCCAGCAGTAAGACAGGGTTTAACTACGAGCAGTACTTC. Its protein product is CASSKTGFNYEQYF.

V and J are TRBV4-1 and TRBJ2-1, with D perhaps TRBD2 (5 bases). Germline-derived CDR1 and CDR2 are MGHRA and YSYEKL. The germline V and J ends were trimmed by 3 bases and 8 bases, with 11 bases remaining between them. The CDR3 sequence is 13 residues long. CDR3 bases: TGCGCCAGCAGCCAGCTAGCTAGGGATGAGCAGTTCTTC. Translation: CASSQLARDEQFF.

The chain uses TRBV4-1 and TRBJ1-6; possible D gene TRBD1, 5 bases. Trimming removed 2 bases from V and 6 bases from J, with 14 bases in between. Germline CDR1 reads MGHRA; CDR2 reads YSYEKL. The CDR3 covers 16 residues. The CDR3 DNA follows: TGCGCCAGCAGCCAACCCGCCGGGCAGGGTAATTCACCCCTCCACTTT. Translated, it gives CASSQPAGQGNSPLHF.

This clone appeared once. The gene calls are TRBV6-1 and TRBJ2-7; D not resolved. The CDR3 covers 12 residues. Germline assignment: CDR1 MNHNS and CDR2 SASEGT. Trimming stripped 3 bases from V and 0 bases from J, with 3 bases between. This chain's CDR3 is CASSDISYEQYF. The CDR3 DNA sequence: TGTGCCAGCAGTGACATCTCCTACGAGCAGTACTTC.